These 18 T cell receptor beta chains were sequenced from one sample in a study of cytomegalovirus exposure and HLA in healthy donors. The study ran its PCR with 60 Vbeta and 13 Jbeta primers. Here immunoSEQ multiplex PCR was the method, and the copy in TCRdb shows in-frame clones only, minus some. The sample includes fewer than 80,000 clones, 65% to 75% of them seen just once. The sample taken for sequencing was PBMCs. The receptor source for this set is a woman aged 55 to 70 in good health and CMV-seropositive.

The chain carries TRBV11-2 and TRBJ1-2; 10 bases are shared with TRBD1. CDR1 is SGHAT and CDR2 is FQNNGV in the germline V gene. With V trimmed by 2 bases and J by 2 bases, 8 bases remained unmatched. The CDR3 is 17 amino acids. The CDR3 DNA reads TGTGCCAGCAGCTTATTCGACAGGGGGCCCTCGAACTATGGCTACACCTTC. This encodes CASSLFDRGPSNYGYTF.

The chain recombines TRBV7-9 with TRBJ2-3, with 8 bases identical to TRBD2. Germline-derived CDR1 and CDR2 are SEHNR and FQNEAQ (reference sequence). The CDR3 spans 15 residues. J lost 2 bases, V lost 5 bases, and 6 bases had no gene match. CDR3 region: CASSALAAPTDTQYF. In nucleotides, the CDR3 is TGTGCCAGCAGCGCACTAGCGGCCCCCACAGATACGCAGTATTTT.

The sample holds a few counts of this clone. This chain uses TRBV6-6 with TRBJ1-1; no reliable D call. Germline V CDR1 and CDR2: MNHNY, SVGAGI (reference sequence). V was cut by 1 base and J by 4 bases, with 13 bases left in between. The CDR3 is 15 residues long. CDR3 bases: TGTGCCAGCAGTTACTGGCCGGGGAAGGGCACTGAAGCTTTCTTT. It specifies CASSYWPGKGTEAFF.

The gene calls are TRBV2 and TRBJ1-2, with D tentatively TRBD1 (5 bases). The V end lost 1 base, the J end lost 1 base, and 7 bases lay between the germline ends. CDR1 is SNHLY, CDR2 FYNNEI, per germline. The CDR3 consists of 14 residues. Here the CDR3 reads CASSEGGVNYGYTF. The CDR3 DNA is TGTGCCAGCAGTGAAGGGGGGGTTAACTATGGCTACACCTTC.

The chain couples TRBV30 to TRBJ2-1; TRBD2 might be the D (6 bases). V shed 4 bases and J shed 5 bases, with 12 bases lying between them. This CDR3 is 13 amino acids long. Per the germline V gene, CDR1 is GTSNPN and CDR2 is SVGIG (reference sequence). The CDR3 DNA is TGTGCCTGGATCCGGGACTTTAACAATGAGCAGTTCTTC. It codes for CAWIRDFNNEQFF. The complete variable domain, with remaining parts taken from reference TRBV30 and TRBJ2-1, reads SQTIHQWPATLVQPVGSPLSLECTVEGTSNPNLYWYRQAAGRGLQLLFYSVGIGQISSEVPQNLSASRPQDRQFILSSKKLLLSDSGFYLCAWIRDFNNEQFFGPGTRLTVL.

This chain connects TRBV5-1 to TRBJ2-5, with D possibly matching TRBD1 (6 bases). The CDR3 spans 13 residues. V lost 3 bases to trimming and J lost 1 base, with 7 bases between them. Germline-derived CDR1 and CDR2 are SGHRS and YFSETQ. CDR3 residues: CASSSQGQETQYF. The DNA of the CDR3 is TGCGCCAGCAGCTCACAGGGCCAAGAGACCCAGTACTTC.

This sequence joins TRBV6-6 and TRBJ1-2; 7 bases match TRBD1. The CDR3 loop spans 12 amino acids. Germline values: CDR1 MNHNY, CDR2 SVGAGI (reference sequence). V shed 5 bases and J 8 bases; nucleotides not matched to a gene: 5. CDR3 loop: CASSKGQIGYTF. In DNA, the CDR3 is TGTGCCAGCAGTAAGGGACAGATCGGCTACACCTTC.

The V gene is TRBV6-1, the J gene TRBJ1-2; the match to TRBD1 covers 8 bases. Germline V gene sequence: CDR1 MNHNS, CDR2 SASEGT. The CDR3 has 13 residues. The V gene end was trimmed by 1 base and the J gene end by 6 bases; junction bases not matched to a gene: 1. In DNA form, the CDR3 reads TGTGCCAGCAGTGAAGAGACAGGGGATGGCTACACCTTC. It codes for CASSEETGDGYTF.

J is TRBJ1-1 and V is TRBV5-1; 10 bases agree with TRBD1. Losses at the gene ends were 0 bases for V and 5 bases for J; bases not matched to a gene: 10. CDR1 and CDR2 (germline): SGHRS, YFSETQ. CDR3 size: 17 residues. The CDR3 here is CASSLGQGAFGKTEAFF. In DNA form, the CDR3 reads TGCGCCAGCAGCTTGGGACAGGGGGCTTTTGGGAAAACTGAAGCTTTCTTT.

V and J are TRBV27 and TRBJ1-5; 8 positions match TRBD1. There are 13 residues in the CDR3. After removal of 6 bases from V and 6 bases from J, the junction contained 4 bases not matched to a gene. Per germline, CDR1 MNHEY and CDR2 SMNVEV (reference sequence). The CDR3 is CASSGQGTQPQHF. CDR3 sequence (DNA): TGTGCCAGCAGCGGACAGGGAACTCAGCCCCAGCATTTT.

This chain connects TRBV27 to TRBJ1-2; TRBD1 matches 7 bases. Germline V gives CDR1 MNHEY, CDR2 SMNVEV (reference sequence). The CDR3 sequence is 15 residues long. With V trimmed by 4 bases and J by 4 bases, 9 bases remained unmatched. CDR3 coding DNA: TGTGCCAGCAGTTCTCGACAGGGCGGGATCTATGGCTACACCTTC. Protein sequence: CASSSRQGGIYGYTF.

This chain connects TRBV19 to TRBJ2-2, with D possibly being TRBD2 (5 bases). The CDR3 totals 14 residues. The germline V gene encodes CDR1 LNHDA and CDR2 SQIVND (reference sequence). V lost 6 bases and J lost 8, with 16 bases in between. CDR3 sequence reads: CASSLLEGFGELFF. The CDR3 DNA reads as TGTGCCAGTAGCCTTCTTGAGGGATTTGGGGAGCTGTTTTTT.

For this clone: As the CDR3 is not closed by the conserved phenylalanine or tryptophan, this likely results from a read error. The genes are TRBV5-8 and TRBJ1-4, with D unresolved. Trimming took 1 base from V and 3 from J, leaving 10 bases between them. Germline CDR1 is SGHTS and CDR2 is YDEGEE. This CDR3 comprises 15 residues. Here the CDR3 DNA reads TGTGCCAGCAGCTTGTCTCCGGGGTCTAATGAAAAACTGTTTGTT. As protein: CASSLSPGSNEKLFV.

The chain uses TRBV2 and TRBJ2-7; D may be TRBD1 (6 bases). The germline V gene encodes CDR1 SNHLY and CDR2 FYNNEI. Trimming took off 2 bases at V and 1 base at J, with 9 bases between the two ends. The CDR3 totals 14 residues. For the CDR3, the DNA is TGTGCCAGCAGTGAATGGGACATTTCCTACGAGCAGTACTTC. Translated: CASSEWDISYEQYF.

In this sample, this clone turned up a few times. The V gene is TRBV5-1, the J gene TRBJ2-7; 7 bases line up with TRBD1. CDR1 is SGHRS, CDR2 YFSETQ, per germline. The V segment lost 7 bases and the J segment 6 bases; nucleotides outside the gene matches: 25. The CDR3 runs 18 residues. CDR3 sequence (DNA): TGCGCCAGCGGATTGATAACGAGTCAGACAGGGTTCATGGCCGAGCAGTACTTC. This encodes CASGLITSQTGFMAEQYF.

This clone was found many times. The rearrangement joins TRBV7-3 to TRBJ2-5; D is uncertain. V lost 2 bases, J lost 4 bases, and 8 bases lay in between. The CDR3 is 13 residues long. In germline, CDR1 is SGHTA, CDR2 FQGTGA. The chain's CDR3 is CASSLYRGETQYF. CDR3 sequence (DNA): TGTGCCAGCAGCTTATATAGAGGAGAGACCCAGTACTTC. The full variable domain, in which reference TRBV7-3 and TRBJ2-5 provide the parts outside the CDR3, is GAGVSQTPSNKVTEKGKYVELRCDPISGHTALYWYRQSLGQGPEFLIYFQGTGAADDSGLPNDRFFAVRPEGSVSTLKIQRTERGDSAVYLCASSLYRGETQYFGPGTRLLVL.

The chain uses TRBV2 and TRBJ2-1; D is possibly TRBD1 (5 bases). Per germline, CDR1 SNHLY and CDR2 FYNNEI. The CDR3 extends over 13 amino acids. V lost 8 bases, J lost 4 bases, and 12 bases lay in between. CDR3: CASEHRFYNEQFF. CDR3 coding DNA: TGTGCCAGCGAGCACAGGTTTTACAATGAGCAGTTCTTC.

The gene calls are TRBV29-1 and TRBJ2-3; a possible D gene is TRBD1 (5 bases). Germline-derived CDR1 and CDR2 are SQVTM and ANQGSEA. V was clipped by 7 bases and J by 0 bases, with 17 bases between them. This CDR3 has 15 residues. In DNA, the CDR3 is TGCAGCGGTATTGCAGGGTTTGTCAGCACAGATACGCAGTATTTT. Amino acid sequence: CSGIAGFVSTDTQYF.